The rows below give T cell receptor beta chains drawn from one sample of a study of a mutant IDH1 vaccine in newly diagnosed glioma. Libraries were prepared by immunoSEQ multiplex PCR; TCRdb keeps only in-frame clonotypes and omits some of them. The sample includes about 30,000 clones, roughly 90% seen only once; the top ten take less than 3%. These receptors have no identified antigens. The specimen comprised PBMCs, sampled from a glioma patient whose treatment included an IDH1 peptide vaccine. The source of these receptors is a man aged 40-55 years with glioma. Each CDR3 is given with its conserved first and last residue. D genes are given only for firm matches. Clone size is not always given. Where it is, it says once, few, many or a class for expanded clones.

CASSSSGTDGYGYTF | TGTGCCAGCAGCTCATCCGGGACAGACGGCTATGGCTACACCTTC | TRBJ1-2 | TRBV7-9 | 15 | few | TRBD1
CASTSGGGYTGELFF | TGTGCCAGCACCTCCGGAGGGGGCTACACCGGGGAGCTGTTTTTT | TRBJ2-2 | TRBV28 | 15 | NA | NA
CASANLAGGNEKLFF | TGTGCCAGCGCAAATCTTGCAGGGGGCAATGAAAAACTGTTTTTT | TRBJ1-4 | TRBV7-9 | 15 | NA | TRBD1
CASSAGGGTNIQYF | TGTGCCAGCAGTGCCGGTGGGGGTACAAACATTCAGTACTTC | TRBJ2-4 | TRBV6-4 | 14 | NA | NA
CASSFSLALEGAYQETQYF | TGCGCCAGCAGCTTCAGCTTGGCCTTGGAGGGGGCGTACCAAGAGACCCAGTACTTC | TRBJ2-5 | TRBV5-1 | 19 | NA | NA
CASSLAGGQNTEAFF | TGTGCCAGCAGCTTAGCAGGGGGGCAGAACACTGAAGCTTTCTTT | TRBJ1-1 | TRBV7-2 | 15 | NA | NA
CAITAGQAGTGNTIYF | TGTGCCATCACCGCGGGGCAGGCGGGTACTGGAAACACCATATATTTT | TRBJ1-3 | TRBV10-3 | 16 | NA | NA
CASSLAGPNEKLFF | TGTGCCAGCAGTTTGGCGGGACCTAATGAAAAACTGTTTTTT | TRBJ1-4 | TRBV28 | 14 | NA | NA
CASSLQGANYGYTF | TGTGCCAGCAGTCTACAGGGAGCTAACTATGGCTACACCTTC | TRBJ1-2 | TRBV28 | 14 | NA | NA
CASSFGGGVVNEKLFF | TGTGCCAGCAGTTTCGGGGGGGGAGTGGTTAATGAAAAACTGTTTTTT | TRBJ1-4 | TRBV11-2 | 16 | NA | NA
CASSLKGFVAEETQYF | TGTGCCAGCAGCTTGAAGGGGTTTGTCGCCGAAGAGACCCAGTACTTC | TRBJ2-5 | TRBV7-9 | 16 | NA | NA
CASSLAGSSTDTQYF | TGCGCCAGCAGCTTGGCAGGTAGTAGCACAGATACGCAGTATTTT | TRBJ2-3 | TRBV5-1 | 15 | NA | NA
CASSEGGTQYF | TGTGCCAGCAGTGAGGGGGGGACCCAGTACTTC | TRBJ2-5 | TRBV27 | 11 | NA | NA
CASSVARQGTAGYTF | TGTGCCAGCAGCGTAGCGAGACAGGGAACCGCTGGCTACACCTTC | TRBJ1-2 | TRBV9 | 15 | few | TRBD1
CASSMFGSKDTQYF | TGTGCCAGTAGTATGTTCGGGAGTAAGGATACGCAGTATTTT | TRBJ2-3 | TRBV19 | 14 | NA | NA
CASVENRGNLGSGNTIYF | TGTGCCAGCGTAGAAAACAGGGGTAACCTTGGCTCTGGAAACACCATATATTTT | TRBJ1-3 | TRBV28 | 18 | NA | TRBD1
CASSLLGGVHQQTQYF | TGTGCCAGCAGCTTACTCGGGGGGGTCCACCAGCAGACCCAGTACTTC | TRBJ2-5 | TRBV7-2 | 16 | NA | TRBD2
CASSGRDRVPYEQYF | TGCGCCAGCAGCGGAAGGGACAGGGTCCCCTACGAGCAGTACTTC | TRBJ2-7 | TRBV5-1 | 15 | few | TRBD1
CASSPASGRGGDTQYF | TGTGCCAGCAGTCCGGCTAGCGGGAGGGGGGGAGATACGCAGTATTTT | TRBJ2-3 | TRBV28 | 16 | NA | TRBD2
CASSEPARNEQFF | TGTGCCAGCAGTGAACCGGCTCGGAATGAGCAGTTCTTC | TRBJ2-1 | TRBV25-1 | 13 | NA | NA
CASSRLSGRATGELFF | TGTGCCAGCAGCAGACTAAGCGGGAGGGCCACCGGGGAGCTGTTTTTT | TRBJ2-2 | TRBV9 | 16 | once | TRBD2
CASSQFDSTSGNTIYF | TGTGCCAGCAGCCAGTTTGACAGCACCTCTGGAAACACCATATATTTT | TRBJ1-3 | TRBV4-2 | 16 | NA | NA
CASSFLLPRRNTGELFF | TGTGCCAGCAGCTTCCTTTTGCCCAGGAGAAACACCGGGGAGCTGTTTTTT | TRBJ2-2 | TRBV5-6 | 17 | NA | NA
CASSLAVGSYTEAFF | TGCGCCAGCAGCTTGGCCGTTGGTTCATATACTGAAGCTTTCTTT | TRBJ1-1 | TRBV5-1 | 15 | once | NA
CASSEYGLEGDEDTQYF | TGCGCCAGCAGTGAGTATGGATTGGAGGGGGATGAAGATACGCAGTATTTT | TRBJ2-3 | TRBV10-1 | 17 | once | NA
CSVETNMNTEAFF | TGCAGCGTTGAGACAAATATGAACACTGAAGCTTTCTTT | TRBJ1-1 | TRBV29-1 | 13 | NA | NA
CASSPLPSGGAGELFF | TGCGCCAGCAGCCCCCTGCCCAGTGGAGGGGCCGGGGAGCTGTTTTTT | TRBJ2-2 | TRBV5-1 | 16 | NA | NA